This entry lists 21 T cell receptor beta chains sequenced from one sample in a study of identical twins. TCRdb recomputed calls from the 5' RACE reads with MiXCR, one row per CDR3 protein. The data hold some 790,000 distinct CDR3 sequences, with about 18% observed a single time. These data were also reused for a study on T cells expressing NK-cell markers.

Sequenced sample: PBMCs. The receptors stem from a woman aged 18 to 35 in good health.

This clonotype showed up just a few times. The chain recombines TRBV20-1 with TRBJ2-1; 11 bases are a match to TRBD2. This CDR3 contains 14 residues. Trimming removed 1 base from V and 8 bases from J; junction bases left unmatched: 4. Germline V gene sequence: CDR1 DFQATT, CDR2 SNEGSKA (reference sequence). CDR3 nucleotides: TGCAGTGCTAGAGGACTAGCGGGACGCGATGAGCAGTTCTTC. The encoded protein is CSARGLAGRDEQFF.

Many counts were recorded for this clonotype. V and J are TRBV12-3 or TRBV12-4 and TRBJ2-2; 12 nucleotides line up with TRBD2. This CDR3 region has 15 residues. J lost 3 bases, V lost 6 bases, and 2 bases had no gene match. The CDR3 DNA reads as TGTGCCAGCAGGAGACTAGCGGGGGACACCGGGGAGCTGTTTTTT. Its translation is CASRRLAGDTGELFF.

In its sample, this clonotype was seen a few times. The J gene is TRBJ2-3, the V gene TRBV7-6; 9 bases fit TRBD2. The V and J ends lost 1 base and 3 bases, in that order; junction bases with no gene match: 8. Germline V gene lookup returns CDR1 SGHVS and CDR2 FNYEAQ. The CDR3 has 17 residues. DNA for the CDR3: TGTGCCAGCAGCTTAGAGGCATCGGCGGGAGGGACAGATACGCAGTATTTT. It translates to CASSLEASAGGTDTQYF.

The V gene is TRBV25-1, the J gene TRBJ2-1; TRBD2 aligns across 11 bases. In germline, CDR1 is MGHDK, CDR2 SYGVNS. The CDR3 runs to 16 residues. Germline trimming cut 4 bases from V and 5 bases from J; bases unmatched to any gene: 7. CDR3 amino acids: CASSAFLGLADNEQFF. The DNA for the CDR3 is TGTGCCAGCAGTGCCTTTTTGGGACTAGCGGACAATGAGCAGTTCTTC.

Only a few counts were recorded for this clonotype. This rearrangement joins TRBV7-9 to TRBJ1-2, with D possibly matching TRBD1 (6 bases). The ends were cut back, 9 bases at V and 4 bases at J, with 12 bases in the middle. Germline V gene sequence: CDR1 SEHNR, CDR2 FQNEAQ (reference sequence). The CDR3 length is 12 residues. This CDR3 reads CASPTGGYGYTF. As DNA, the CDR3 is TGTGCCAGTCCGACAGGAGGCTATGGCTACACCTTC.

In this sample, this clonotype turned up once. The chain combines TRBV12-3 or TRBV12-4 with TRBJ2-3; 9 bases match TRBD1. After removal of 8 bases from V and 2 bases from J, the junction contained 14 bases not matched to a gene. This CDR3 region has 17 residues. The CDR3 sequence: CASAPAPGQGNTDTQYF. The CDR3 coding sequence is TGTGCCAGCGCCCCAGCTCCGGGACAGGGTAACACAGATACGCAGTATTTT.

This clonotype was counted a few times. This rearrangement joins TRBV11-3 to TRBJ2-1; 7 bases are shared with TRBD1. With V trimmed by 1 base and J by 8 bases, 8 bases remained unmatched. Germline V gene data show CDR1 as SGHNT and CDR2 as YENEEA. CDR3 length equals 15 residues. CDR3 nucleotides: TGTGCCAGCAGCTTAGTTATTACAGGGGTCCATGAGCAGTTCTTC. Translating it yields CASSLVITGVHEQFF.

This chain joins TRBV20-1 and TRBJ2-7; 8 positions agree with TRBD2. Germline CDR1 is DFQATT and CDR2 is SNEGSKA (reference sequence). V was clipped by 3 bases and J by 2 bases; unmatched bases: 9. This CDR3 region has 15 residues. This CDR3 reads CSARAPSGRAYEQYF. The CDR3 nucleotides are TGCAGTGCTAGGGCCCCCAGCGGGAGAGCCTACGAGCAGTACTTC.

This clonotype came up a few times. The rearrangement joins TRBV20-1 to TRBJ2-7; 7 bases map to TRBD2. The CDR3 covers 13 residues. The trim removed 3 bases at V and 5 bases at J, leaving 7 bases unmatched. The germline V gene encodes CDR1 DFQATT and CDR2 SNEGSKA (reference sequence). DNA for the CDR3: TGCAGTGCTAGGGCTCCGGGGGGTCACGAGCAGTACTTC. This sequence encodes CSARAPGGHEQYF.

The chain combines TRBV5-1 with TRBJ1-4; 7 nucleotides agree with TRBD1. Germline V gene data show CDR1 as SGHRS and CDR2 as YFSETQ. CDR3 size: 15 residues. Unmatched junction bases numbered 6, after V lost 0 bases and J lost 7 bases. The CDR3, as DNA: TGCGCCAGCAGCTTGGCCGGAACAGGGGCTGAAAAACTGTTTTTT. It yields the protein CASSLAGTGAEKLFF.

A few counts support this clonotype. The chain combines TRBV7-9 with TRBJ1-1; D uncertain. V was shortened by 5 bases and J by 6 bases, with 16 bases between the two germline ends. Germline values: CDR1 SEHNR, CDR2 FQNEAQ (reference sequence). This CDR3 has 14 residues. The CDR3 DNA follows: TGTGCCAGCAGCCCTGGCGGATCTTGGGCTGAAGCTTTCTTT. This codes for CASSPGGSWAEAFF.

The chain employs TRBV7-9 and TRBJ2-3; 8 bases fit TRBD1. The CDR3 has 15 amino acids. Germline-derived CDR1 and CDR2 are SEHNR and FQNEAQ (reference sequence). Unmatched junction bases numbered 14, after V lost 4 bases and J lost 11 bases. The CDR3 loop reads CASSWTGKTGYRQYF. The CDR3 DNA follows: TGTGCCAGCAGCTGGACAGGGAAAACGGGGTACAGGCAGTATTTT.

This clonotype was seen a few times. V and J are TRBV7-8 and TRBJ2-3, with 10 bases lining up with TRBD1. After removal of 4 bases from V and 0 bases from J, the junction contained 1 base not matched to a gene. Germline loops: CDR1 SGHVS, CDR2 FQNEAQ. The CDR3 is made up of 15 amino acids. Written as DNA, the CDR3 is TGTGCCAGCAGCTCGGACAGGGGGAGCACAGATACGCAGTATTTT. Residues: CASSSDRGSTDTQYF.

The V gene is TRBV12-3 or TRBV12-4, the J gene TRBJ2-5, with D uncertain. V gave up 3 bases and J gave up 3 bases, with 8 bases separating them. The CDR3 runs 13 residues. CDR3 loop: CASSLIAEETQYF. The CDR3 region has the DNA TGTGCCAGCAGTTTGATTGCCGAAGAGACCCAGTACTTC.

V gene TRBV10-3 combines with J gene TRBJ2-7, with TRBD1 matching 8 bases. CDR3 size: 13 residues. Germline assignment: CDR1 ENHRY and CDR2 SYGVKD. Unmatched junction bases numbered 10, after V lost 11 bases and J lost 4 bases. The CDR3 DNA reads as TGTGCCGCAGGGGGCTTCGAGCTTTACGAGCAGTACTTC. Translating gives CAAGGFELYEQYF.

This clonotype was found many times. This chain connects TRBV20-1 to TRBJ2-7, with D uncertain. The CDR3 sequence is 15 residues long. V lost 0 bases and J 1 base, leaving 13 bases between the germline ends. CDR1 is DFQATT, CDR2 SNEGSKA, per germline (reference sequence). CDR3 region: CSARDGRRRSYEQYF. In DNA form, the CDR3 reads TGCAGTGCTAGAGATGGGCGCCGCAGATCCTACGAGCAGTACTTC.

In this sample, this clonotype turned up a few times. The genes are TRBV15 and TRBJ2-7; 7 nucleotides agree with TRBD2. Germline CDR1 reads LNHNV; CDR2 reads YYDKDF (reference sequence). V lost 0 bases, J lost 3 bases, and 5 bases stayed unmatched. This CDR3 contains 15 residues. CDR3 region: CATSRDLGGGYEQYF. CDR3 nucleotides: TGTGCCACCAGCAGAGATCTGGGCGGGGGCTACGAGCAGTACTTC.

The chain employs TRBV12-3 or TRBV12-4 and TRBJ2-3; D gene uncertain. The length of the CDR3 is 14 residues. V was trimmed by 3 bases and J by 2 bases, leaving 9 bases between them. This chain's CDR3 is CASSFRLTTDTQYF. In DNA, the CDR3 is TGTGCCAGCAGTTTCCGACTCACCACAGATACGCAGTATTTT.

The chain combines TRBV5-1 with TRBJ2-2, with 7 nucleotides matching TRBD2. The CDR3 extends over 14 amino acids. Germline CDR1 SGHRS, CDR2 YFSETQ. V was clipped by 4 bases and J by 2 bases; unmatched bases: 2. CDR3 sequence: CASSPSGNTGELFF. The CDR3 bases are TGCGCCAGCAGCCCTAGCGGAAACACCGGGGAGCTGTTTTTT.

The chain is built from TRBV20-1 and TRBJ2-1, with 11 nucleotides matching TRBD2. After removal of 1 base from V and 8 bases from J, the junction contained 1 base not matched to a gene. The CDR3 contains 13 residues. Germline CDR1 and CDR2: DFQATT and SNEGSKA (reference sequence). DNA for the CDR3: TGCAGTGCTAGAGGTAGCGGGGGGGATGAGCAGTTCTTC. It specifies CSARGSGGDEQFF.

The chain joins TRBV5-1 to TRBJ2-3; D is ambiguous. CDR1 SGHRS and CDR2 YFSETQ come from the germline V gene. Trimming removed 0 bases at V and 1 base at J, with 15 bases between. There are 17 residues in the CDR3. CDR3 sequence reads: CASSLGVHSTGTDTQYF. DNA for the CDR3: TGCGCCAGCAGCTTGGGGGTCCATAGTACGGGCACAGATACGCAGTATTTT.